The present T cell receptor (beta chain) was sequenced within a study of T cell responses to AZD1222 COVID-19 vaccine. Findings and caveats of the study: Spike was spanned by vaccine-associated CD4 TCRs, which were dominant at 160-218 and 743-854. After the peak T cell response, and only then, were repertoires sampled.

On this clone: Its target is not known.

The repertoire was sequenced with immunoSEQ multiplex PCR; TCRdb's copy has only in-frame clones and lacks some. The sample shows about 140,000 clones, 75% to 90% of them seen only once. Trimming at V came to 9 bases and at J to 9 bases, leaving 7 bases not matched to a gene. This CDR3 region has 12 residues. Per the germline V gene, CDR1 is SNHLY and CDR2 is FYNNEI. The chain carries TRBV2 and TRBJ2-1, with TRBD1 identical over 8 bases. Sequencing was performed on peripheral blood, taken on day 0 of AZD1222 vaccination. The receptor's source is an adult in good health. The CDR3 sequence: CARADRGGEQFF. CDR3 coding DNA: TGTGCCAGAGCAGACAGGGGCGGTGAGCAGTTCTTC.